Each of the 9 T cell receptor beta chains below was sequenced from the same sample in a study of cytomegalovirus exposure and HLA in healthy donors. The PCR was carried out with 60 Vbeta primers and 13 Jbeta primers. Sequencing was performed with immunoSEQ multiplex PCR; in TCRdb, only in-frame clones are kept and a portion is missing. The sample consists of about 130,000 clones, about four fifths of them appearing once. Sequencing was done on a sample of PBMCs. These receptor sequences come from a woman aged 40 to 55 in good health and CMV-seronegative.

This clone was counted between two and nine times. The V and J genes are TRBV27 and TRBJ2-1; weak D call: TRBD2 (6 bases). Per the germline V gene, CDR1 is MNHEY and CDR2 is SMNVEV (reference sequence). Deletions cut 5 bases from V and 7 bases from J, with 18 bases between. The CDR3 contains 15 residues. CDR3 residues: CASSPFIRESNEQFF. The CDR3 DNA sequence: TGTGCCAGCAGTCCCTTTATACGGGAGAGTAATGAGCAGTTCTTC.

This clone was seen a single time. The chain combines TRBV5-1 with TRBJ2-5; 10 nucleotides agree with TRBD2. CDR1 is SGHRS, CDR2 YFSETQ, per germline. Trimming took 3 bases from V and 10 from J; bases not matched to a gene: 12. This CDR3 spans 15 amino acids. The CDR3 region is CASSSPGTSDRGQYF. For the CDR3, the DNA is TGCGCCAGCAGCTCACCGGGGACTAGCGATCGAGGCCAGTACTTC.

The V gene is TRBV10-3, the J gene TRBJ2-2, with TRBD1 matching over 9 bases. This CDR3 region has 15 residues. Trimming cost V 6 bases and J 5 bases; bases outside gene matches: 7. CDR1 is ENHRY and CDR2 is SYGVKD in the germline V gene. The CDR3 is CAIRPGQGETGELFF. CDR3 sequence (DNA): TGTGCCATCAGGCCGGGACAGGGTGAAACCGGGGAGCTGTTTTTT.

The chain links TRBV5-1 to TRBJ1-1, with D maybe TRBD1 (5 bases). The germline gives CDR1 SGHRS, CDR2 YFSETQ. The V gene lost 4 bases and the J gene lost 5 bases, with 12 bases spanning the gap. The CDR3 is made up of 13 amino acids. CDR3 nucleotide sequence: TGCGCCAGCAGCACCAGGGTGGAAACTGAAGCTTTCTTT. Translating it yields CASSTRVETEAFF. Full variable domain (outside the CDR3, taken from reference TRBV5-1 and TRBJ1-1): KAGVTQTPRYLIKTRGQQVTLSCSPISGHRSVSWYQQTPGQGLQFLFEYFSETQRNKGNFPGRFSGRQFSNSRSEMNVSTLELGDSALYLCASSTRVETEAFFGQGTRLTVV.

This chain links TRBV2 with TRBJ2-7; 11 bases agree with TRBD2. The CDR3 covers 15 residues. V was pared by 3 bases and J by 6 bases, with 7 bases of the junction left unmatched. The germline V gene encodes CDR1 SNHLY and CDR2 FYNNEI. The CDR3 protein is CASSDSGRASGEQYF. As DNA, the CDR3 is TGTGCCAGCAGTGATAGCGGGAGGGCCTCTGGCGAGCAGTACTTC.

This rearrangement joins TRBV5-1 to TRBJ2-1; the match to TRBD2 covers 12 bases. Germline loops: CDR1 SGHRS, CDR2 YFSETQ. The junction had 5 bases not matched to a gene; V was cut back by 7 bases and J by 3 bases. The CDR3 length is 15 residues. The CDR3 coding sequence is TGCGCCAGCGGGACACTAGCGGGAGGCTACAATGAGCAGTTCTTC. Translation gives CASGTLAGGYNEQFF.

The CDR3 here is CASSPGTGGAEEQYF. CDR3 coding DNA: TGTGCCAGCAGCCCCGGGACAGGGGGCGCGGAGGAGCAGTACTTC. The chain employs TRBV9 and TRBJ2-7; 12 bases line up with TRBD1. There are 15 residues in the CDR3. CDR1 and CDR2 (germline): SGDLS, YYNGEE. With 4 bases clipped from V and 7 bases from J, the junction kept 9 bases outside the gene matches.

The V gene is TRBV6-5, the J gene TRBJ1-2, with 8 bases identical to TRBD1. V was pared by 6 bases and J by 8 bases, with 11 bases of the junction left unmatched. The germline V gene has CDR1 MNHEY and CDR2 SVGAGI. The CDR3 spans 14 residues. The CDR3 here is CASRHRDRSYGYTF. The DNA of the CDR3 is TGTGCCAGCAGGCACCGGGACAGGAGCTACGGCTACACCTTC.

This clone was seen a handful of times. The chain uses TRBV5-6 and TRBJ2-7; possibly TRBD2 for D (6 bases). Trimming removed 4 bases at V and 6 bases at J, with 14 bases between. Germline V lookup: CDR1 SGHDT, CDR2 YYEEEE. The length of the CDR3 is 13 residues. The CDR3 nucleotides read TGTGCCAGCAGCCCAGGAGGAGGGCGCGAGCAGTACTTC. Its translation: CASSPGGGREQYF.